The 18 T cell receptor beta chains given below trace back to one sample, sequenced in a study of read filtering for tumor transcriptome and immune sequencing (dated by TCRdb to the early 2020s). The reads were generated on an Illumina HiSeq 4000. TCR libraries were built from 400 to 450 ng RNA with the Immunoverse kit, using molecular barcoded adaptors covering alpha/delta and beta/gamma chains. Using fastp at Q25 and MiXCR, TCRdb reprocessed the public reads and kept productive beta chains. Records with the same CDR3 protein are collapsed into one entry carrying the most frequent genes and DNA. The sample records some 130,000 distinct CDR3 sequences, 13% of which are singletons. Jointly, the top ten make up around 10% of the sample. Sequencing was done on a sample of a population of CD138-negative cells sorted from bone marrow. This specimen's cell subset or site label, per the study, means: bone marrow mononuclear cells depleted of CD138+ plasma/myeloma cells by negative magnetic selection. These receptors came from a donor older than 35 with multiple myeloma.

The table lists this clonotype with many counts. The CDR3 region has the DNA TGTGCCAGCAGTCGTCTACTAGCGGGGAACTACAATGAGCAGTTCTTC. Translating gives CASSRLLAGNYNEQFF. The gene calls are TRBV12-3 or TRBV12-4 and TRBJ2-1; 10 bases line up with TRBD2. The CDR3 runs to 16 residues. V gave up 5 bases and J gave up 3 bases; unmatched junction bases: 7.

This clonotype appeared many times. The chain uses TRBV20-1 and TRBJ2-5; D uncertain. CDR1 and CDR2 from the germline V gene are DFQATT and SNEGSKA (reference sequence). V dropped 8 bases and J dropped 2 bases, with 15 bases sitting between them. The CDR3 totals 13 residues. The CDR3 DNA follows: TGCAGTCTACCGGGCCCTAGTCAAGAGACCCAGTACTTC. It encodes CSLPGPSQETQYF.

The sample holds many counts of this clonotype. The chain couples TRBV28 to TRBJ2-2; D possibly corresponds to TRBD1 (7 bases). With 7 bases removed from V and 3 bases from J, the gap between germline ends came to 12 bases. Germline V gene sequence: CDR1 MDHEN, CDR2 SYDVKM. CDR3 size: 14 residues. This chain's CDR3 is CASIAGQYTGELFF. CDR3 nucleotides: TGTGCCAGCATCGCGGGACAGTACACCGGGGAGCTGTTTTTT.

This clonotype was detected many times. The chain carries TRBV10-3 and TRBJ2-1; 8 bases agree with TRBD2. The trim removed 5 bases at V and 9 bases at J, leaving 6 bases unmatched. The CDR3 is 13 amino acids. Germline loops: CDR1 ENHRY, CDR2 SYGVKD. CDR3 coding DNA: TGTGCCATCAGTTTGGGACTAGGTGGTGAGCAGTTCTTC. Translating it yields CAISLGLGGEQFF.

Concerning this clonotype: A much larger clone differs by one base, so this may be a read error. This chain joins TRBV7-9 and TRBJ2-1; 9 bases agree with TRBD1. J gave up 13 bases and V 1 base, and 5 bases lay outside the gene matches. CDR3 length: 13 amino acids. Germline V gene sequence: CDR1 SEHNR, CDR2 FQNEAQ (reference sequence). CDR3 amino acids: CASSLEMDRGQFF. CDR3 coding DNA: TGTGCCAGCAGCTTAGAGATGGACAGGGGACAGTTCTTC.

This clonotype was recorded at least ten times. This sequence joins TRBV20-1 and TRBJ2-7; D could derive from TRBD1 or TRBD2 (5 bases each). The CDR3 runs 16 residues. Trimming stripped 5 bases from V and 4 bases from J, with 24 bases between. Germline CDR1 DFQATT, CDR2 SNEGSKA (reference sequence). The CDR3 region has the DNA TGCAGTGCTGCAACCCCCCGGGACCTTGGTTTTTACGAGCAGTACTTC. Encoded protein: CSAATPRDLGFYEQYF.

This clonotype was counted many times. The chain couples TRBV20-1 to TRBJ2-3; 7 positions agree with TRBD2. The junction had 5 bases not matched to a gene; V was cut back by 3 bases and J by 2 bases. This CDR3 contains 14 residues. The V gene's germline CDR1 is DFQATT and CDR2 SNEGSKA (reference sequence). The CDR3 region is CSASGGGITDTQYF. The CDR3 bases are TGCAGTGCTAGTGGGGGGGGGATCACAGATACGCAGTATTTT.

This clonotype was seen only a few times. Possible read error: a much larger clone is one base away. The conserved final phenylalanine or tryptophan is absent from the CDR3, which likely points to a read error. The chain combines TRBV6-1 with TRBJ1-1, with 7 bases matching TRBD1. The germline gives CDR1 MNHNS, CDR2 SASEGT. Unmatched junction bases numbered 8, after V lost 4 bases and J lost 9 bases. The CDR3 is 13 residues long. CDR3 nucleotides: TGTGCCAGCAGTGGATCCAGGGGGTTCAAAGCTTTCTAT. Amino acids: CASSGSRGFKAFY.

For this clonotype: Since a much larger clone is just one base distant, this may be a read error. The chain employs TRBV20-1 and TRBJ1-5; a possible D gene is TRBD1 (6 bases). This CDR3 has 14 residues. V lost 1 base to trimming and J lost 4 bases, with 11 bases between them. Per the germline V gene, CDR1 is DFQATT and CDR2 is SNEGSKA (reference sequence). The CDR3 nucleotides read TGCAGTGCTAGAGGGACGACAGGTAATCAGCCCCAGCATTTT. Protein: CSARGTTGNQPQHF.

A note on this clonotype: A read error may explain this, as a much larger clone is one base away. Likely a read error: the CDR3 ends without its conserved phenylalanine or tryptophan. DNA for the CDR3: TGTGCCAGCAGTTTGGCGGGAAATCAGCCCCAGCATCTT. Translation: CASSLAGNQPQHL. This chain uses TRBV12-3 or TRBV12-4 with TRBJ1-5; D is undetermined. The germline V and J ends were trimmed by 3 bases and 4 bases, with 7 bases remaining between them. This CDR3 region has 13 residues.

This clonotype appeared many times. This sequence joins TRBV29-1 and TRBJ2-5; D possibly corresponds to TRBD2 (6 bases). The V end lost 7 bases, the J end lost 13 bases, and 19 bases lay between the germline ends. Germline CDR1 reads SQVTM; CDR2 reads ANQGSEA. The CDR3 runs to 11 residues. CDR3 protein: CSGARDSLRYF. CDR3 nucleotide sequence: TGCAGCGGCGCAAGGGACTCTCTACGGTACTTC.

There are many counts of this clonotype. The chain links TRBV7-2 to TRBJ2-1, with D possibly matching TRBD2 (5 bases). The V gene's germline CDR1 is SGHTA and CDR2 FQGNSA. V lost 2 bases and J lost 4, with 12 bases in between. The CDR3 length is 15 residues. The CDR3 DNA reads TGTGCCAGCAGCTTATCACAAAGCGGATACAATGAGCAGTTCTTC. It yields the protein CASSLSQSGYNEQFF.

The J gene is TRBJ2-3, the V gene TRBV6-4; D not certain. In germline, CDR1 is MRHNA, CDR2 SNTAGT. The CDR3 is 11 amino acids. V was shortened by 8 bases and J by 2 bases, with 5 bases between the two germline ends. The CDR3: CASGTTDTQYF. Written as DNA, the CDR3 is TGTGCCAGCGGAACCACAGATACGCAGTATTTT.

This clonotype was seen a handful of times. The chain has TRBV2 and TRBJ2-2; D uncertain. In germline, CDR1 is SNHLY, CDR2 FYNNEI. V shed 6 bases and J shed 1 base, with 9 bases lying between them. This CDR3 spans 14 amino acids. Here the CDR3 reads CASSITENTGELFF. For the CDR3, the DNA is TGTGCCAGCAGCATAACGGAGAACACCGGGGAGCTGTTTTTT.

In its sample, this clonotype was seen many times. The chain has TRBV28 and TRBJ1-1; D gene unclear. In germline, CDR1 is MDHEN, CDR2 SYDVKM. The CDR3 sequence is 11 residues long. Trimming stripped 7 bases from V and 10 bases from J, with 13 bases between. The CDR3 region is CASNAGLSAFF. The CDR3 nucleotides read TGTGCCAGCAATGCCGGGCTGTCAGCTTTCTTT.

The sample holds many counts of this clonotype. The chain links TRBV6-6 to TRBJ2-6; 11 bases agree with TRBD1. This CDR3 has 16 amino acids. Germline CDR1 MNHNY, CDR2 SVGAGI (reference sequence). V gave up 6 bases and J gave up 2 bases; unmatched junction bases: 3. CDR3 nucleotide sequence: TGTGCCAGCAGCTCGGGACAGGGGGCTGGGGCCAACGTCCTGACTTTC. As protein: CASSSGQGAGANVLTF.

There are a few counts of this clonotype. This sequence joins TRBV6-6 and TRBJ2-2, with D unclear. Germline CDR1 reads MNHNY; CDR2 reads SVGAGI (reference sequence). V was trimmed by 7 bases and J by 7 bases, leaving 16 bases between them. The CDR3 contains 14 residues. The CDR3 spells CASMLALRDGELFF. DNA of the CDR3: TGTGCCAGCATGTTAGCCCTGCGTGACGGGGAGCTGTTTTTT.

This clonotype has a count of ten or more. J is TRBJ1-1 and V is TRBV30, with D perhaps TRBD1 (5 bases). This CDR3 is built from 11 residues. V lost 8 bases to trimming and J lost 4 bases, with 11 bases between them. In germline, CDR1 is GTSNPN, CDR2 SVGIG (reference sequence). CDR3 protein: CATKGFTEAFF. CDR3 in DNA: TGTGCCACCAAGGGGTTCACTGAAGCTTTCTTT.